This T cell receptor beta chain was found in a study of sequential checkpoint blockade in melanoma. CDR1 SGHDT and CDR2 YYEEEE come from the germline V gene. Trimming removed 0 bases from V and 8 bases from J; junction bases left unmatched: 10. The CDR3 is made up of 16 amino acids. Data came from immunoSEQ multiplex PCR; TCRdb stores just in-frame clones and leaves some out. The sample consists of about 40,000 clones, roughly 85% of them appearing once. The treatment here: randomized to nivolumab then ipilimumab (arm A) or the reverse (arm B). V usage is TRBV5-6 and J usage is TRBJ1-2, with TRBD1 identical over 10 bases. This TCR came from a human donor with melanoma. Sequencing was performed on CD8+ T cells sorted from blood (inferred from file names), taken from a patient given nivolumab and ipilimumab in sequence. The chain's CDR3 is CASSLGTGGFKGGYTF. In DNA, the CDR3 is TGTGCCAGCAGCTTGGGGACAGGGGGATTTAAGGGCGGCTACACCTTC. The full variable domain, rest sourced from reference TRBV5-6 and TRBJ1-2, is DAGVTQSPTHLIKTRGQQVTLRCSPKSGHDTVSWYQQALGQGPQFIFQYYEEEERQRGNFPDRFSGHQFPNYSSELNVNALLLGDSALYLCASSLGTGGFKGGYTFGSGTRLTVV.